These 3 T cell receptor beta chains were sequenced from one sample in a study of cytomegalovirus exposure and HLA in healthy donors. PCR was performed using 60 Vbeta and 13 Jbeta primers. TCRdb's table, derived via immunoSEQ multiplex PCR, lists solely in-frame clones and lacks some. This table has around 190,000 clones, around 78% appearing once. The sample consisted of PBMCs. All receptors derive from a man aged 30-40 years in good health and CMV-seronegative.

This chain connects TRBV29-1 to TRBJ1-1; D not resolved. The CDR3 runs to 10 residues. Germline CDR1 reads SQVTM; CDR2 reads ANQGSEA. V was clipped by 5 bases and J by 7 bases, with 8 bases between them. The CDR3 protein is CSVQRGEAFF. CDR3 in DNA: TGCAGCGTTCAGCGGGGTGAAGCTTTCTTT.

CDR3 nucleotides: TGCGCCAGCGGGGCCTGGGAGACCCAGTACTTC. Translating it yields CASGAWETQYF. V is TRBV10-2 and J is TRBJ2-5; a weak D match, TRBD1 (5 bases). Trimming cost V 8 bases and J 5 bases, with 9 bases left between them. The CDR3 covers 11 residues. The germline V gene has CDR1 WSHSY and CDR2 SAAADI.

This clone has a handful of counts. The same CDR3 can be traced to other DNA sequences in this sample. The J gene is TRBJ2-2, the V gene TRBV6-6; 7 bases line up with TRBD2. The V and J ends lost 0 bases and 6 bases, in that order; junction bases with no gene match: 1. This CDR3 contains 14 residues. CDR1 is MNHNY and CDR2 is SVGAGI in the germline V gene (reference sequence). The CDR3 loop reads CASSYSGGAGELFF. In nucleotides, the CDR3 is TGTGCCAGCAGTTACTCGGGAGGGGCCGGGGAGCTGTTTTTT.